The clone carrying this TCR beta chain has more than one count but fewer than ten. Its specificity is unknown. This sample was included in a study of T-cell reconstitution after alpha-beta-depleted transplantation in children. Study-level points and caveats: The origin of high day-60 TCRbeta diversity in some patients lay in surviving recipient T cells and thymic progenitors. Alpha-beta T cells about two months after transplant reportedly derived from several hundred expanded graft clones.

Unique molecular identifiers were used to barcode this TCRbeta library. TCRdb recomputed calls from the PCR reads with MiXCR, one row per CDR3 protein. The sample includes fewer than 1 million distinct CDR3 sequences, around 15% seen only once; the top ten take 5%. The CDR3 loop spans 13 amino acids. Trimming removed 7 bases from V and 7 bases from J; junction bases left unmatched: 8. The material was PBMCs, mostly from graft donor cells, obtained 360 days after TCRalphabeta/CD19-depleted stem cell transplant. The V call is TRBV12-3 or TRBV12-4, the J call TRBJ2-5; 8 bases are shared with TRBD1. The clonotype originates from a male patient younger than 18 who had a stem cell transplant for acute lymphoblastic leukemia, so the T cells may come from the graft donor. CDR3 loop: CASNPGTGGTQYF. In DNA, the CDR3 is TGTGCCAGCAACCCTGGGACAGGCGGGACCCAGTACTTC.